The 28 T cell receptor beta chains given below trace back to one sample, sequenced in a study of early T cells in non-severe SARS-CoV-2 infection. TCRdb reanalysed the 5' RACE reads using MiXCR and keeps one entry per CDR3 protein. The table has around 80,000 distinct CDR3 sequences, about 12% seen once. Material for sequencing was whole blood. The receptor set was obtained from an adult who was a healthcare worker with PCR-confirmed SARS-CoV-2 infection or an uninfected control (not recorded which).

This clonotype appeared a few times. This sequence joins TRBV5-1 and TRBJ2-3; D unresolved. Trimming shortened V by 0 bases and J by 0 bases, and 5 bases separated the two germline ends. CDR1 and CDR2 (germline): SGHRS, YFSETQ. The CDR3 is 14 residues long. CDR3 sequence (DNA): TGCGCCAGCAGCTTGGCCGACAGCACAGATACGCAGTATTTT. This gives the protein CASSLADSTDTQYF.

V gene TRBV7-9 combines with J gene TRBJ1-3; tentative D call: TRBD1 (5 bases). The germline CDR1 and CDR2 sequences are SEHNR and FQNEAQ (reference sequence). Trimming took 6 bases from V and 6 from J, leaving 24 bases between them. The CDR3 is 17 residues long. Here the CDR3 DNA reads TGTGCCAGCAGTCCTTTGACGTATGGGGCGGCTGAAAACACCATATATTTT. Translated, it gives CASSPLTYGAAENTIYF.

Many counts were recorded for this clonotype. The V gene is TRBV3-1, the J gene TRBJ2-1; D unclear. The germline CDR1 and CDR2 sequences are LGHDT and YNNKEL (reference sequence). The CDR3 contains 14 residues. Between the trimmed V and J ends, which lost 7 bases and 8 bases, there was a span of 18 bases. CDR3 amino acids: CASTLRGSADEQFF. The CDR3 nucleotides read TGTGCCAGCACCCTACGCGGTTCGGCAGATGAGCAGTTCTTC.

In its sample, this clonotype was seen a few times. This chain joins TRBV25-1 and TRBJ1-5; the D gene is possibly TRBD1 (6 bases). This CDR3 region has 13 residues. Germline CDR1 MGHDK, CDR2 SYGVNS. Trimming took off 9 bases at V and 0 bases at J, with 9 bases between the two ends. The CDR3 protein is CASQGNSNQPQHF. The DNA for the CDR3 is TGTGCCAGTCAGGGGAATAGCAATCAGCCCCAGCATTTT.

The chain combines TRBV5-1 with TRBJ2-3, with 7 bases that match TRBD1. The CDR3 contains 15 residues. Germline V CDR1 and CDR2: SGHRS, YFSETQ. With V trimmed by 3 bases and J by 2 bases, 6 bases remained unmatched. CDR3 amino acids: CASSSGTVVTDTQYF. CDR3 DNA: TGCGCCAGCAGCTCCGGGACAGTTGTCACAGATACGCAGTATTTT.

This clonotype was picked up a small number of times. The V call is TRBV24-1, the J call TRBJ2-5, with unresolved D. The CDR3 sequence is 11 residues long. Trimming pared 4 bases from V and 13 bases from J, leaving 12 bases between. The germline CDR1 and CDR2 sequences are KGHDR and SFDVKD. For the CDR3, the DNA is TGTGCCACCAGTGAGAACGAGGAGTGGTACTTC. Its protein is CATSENEEWYF.

The rearrangement uses TRBV2 and TRBJ1-2; 7 nucleotides match TRBD1. The CDR3 extends over 13 amino acids. The V gene end was trimmed by 5 bases and the J gene end by 6 bases; junction bases not matched to a gene: 6. Per the germline V gene, CDR1 is SNHLY and CDR2 is FYNNEI. CDR3 nucleotides: TGTGCCAGCAGTATGACAGGGAGGGATGGCTACACCTTC. Protein: CASSMTGRDGYTF.

This clonotype was found many times. CDR3 region: CASSLLGGEAFF. CDR3 in DNA: TGTGCCAGCAGCTTGCTAGGGGGGGAAGCTTTCTTT. The J gene is TRBJ1-1, the V gene TRBV7-9, with D maybe TRBD1 (6 bases). Germline assignment: CDR1 SEHNR and CDR2 FQNEAQ (reference sequence). Trimming shortened V by 3 bases and J by 8 bases, and 10 bases separated the two germline ends. The CDR3 is made up of 12 amino acids.

The table lists this clonotype with a few counts. The chain is built from TRBV5-1 and TRBJ2-3, with D possibly matching TRBD1 (5 bases). Per germline, CDR1 SGHRS and CDR2 YFSETQ. Trimming removed 3 bases at V and 6 bases at J, with 20 bases between. The CDR3 length is 16 residues. The CDR3 region is CASSSKSGRLSDTQYF. CDR3 nucleotides: TGCGCCAGCAGCTCTAAATCAGGGCGTCTTTCCGATACGCAGTATTTT.

The V gene is TRBV6-5, the J gene TRBJ1-3, with a tentative D call TRBD1 (5 bases). V gave up 5 bases and J gave up 0 bases, with 14 bases separating them. CDR3 length: 16 residues. From germline, CDR1 is MNHEY and CDR2 SVGAGI. The CDR3 coding sequence is TGTGCCAGCAGTCGCTCCCGGGGCAGCTCTGGAAACACCATATATTTT. The encoded protein is CASSRSRGSSGNTIYF.

This clonotype was recorded at least ten times. J is TRBJ1-5 and V is TRBV19; D is undetermined. V lost 0 bases and J 1 base, leaving 16 bases between the germline ends. Germline CDR1 LNHDA, CDR2 SQIVND (reference sequence). This CDR3 has 18 residues. DNA for the CDR3: TGTGCCAGTAGTATAGAGGCCGGGAAGGGAAGAAGCAATCAGCCCCAGCATTTT. Its protein is CASSIEAGKGRSNQPQHF.

This clonotype was detected many times. The chain carries TRBV5-5 and TRBJ2-1, with D unresolved. The ends were cut back, 4 bases at V and 5 bases at J, with 7 bases in the middle. Germline V gives CDR1 SGHKS, CDR2 YYEKEE (reference sequence). The length of the CDR3 is 12 residues. DNA of the CDR3: TGTGCCAGCAGCCGAGGAAACAATGAGCAGTTCTTC. Its protein is CASSRGNNEQFF.

CDR3 residues: CASSAGPISYEQYF. CDR3 coding DNA: TGTGCCAGCAGTGCCGGCCCTATCTCCTACGAGCAGTACTTC. The chain carries TRBV2 and TRBJ2-7; D not resolved. The CDR3 loop spans 14 amino acids. CDR1 is SNHLY, CDR2 FYNNEI, per germline. V was pared by 4 bases and J by 0 bases, with 10 bases between.

This clonotype has a count of ten or more. The chain recombines TRBV2 with TRBJ2-7, with D possibly matching TRBD2 (5 bases). The CDR3 is 18 amino acids. Germline V gene sequence: CDR1 SNHLY, CDR2 FYNNEI. V shed 0 bases and J shed 0 bases, with 18 bases lying between them. CDR3 loop: CASSEALQTRRASYEQYF. As DNA, the CDR3 is TGTGCCAGCAGTGAAGCGCTTCAAACTAGACGGGCCTCCTACGAGCAGTACTTC.

The chain carries TRBV9 and TRBJ1-3, with TRBD1 as a possible D gene (6 bases). V was shortened by 2 bases and J by 0 bases, with 9 bases between the two germline ends. Germline CDR1 is SGDLS and CDR2 is YYNGEE. CDR3 length: 15 amino acids. The CDR3 reads CASSVQGSSGNTIYF. The CDR3 bases are TGTGCCAGCAGCGTCCAGGGGAGCTCTGGAAACACCATATATTTT.

Ten or more counts support this clonotype. This chain uses TRBV20-1 with TRBJ2-1, with 9 bases lining up with TRBD2. CDR3 length: 16 amino acids. The germline V gene encodes CDR1 DFQATT and CDR2 SNEGSKA (reference sequence). With V trimmed by 0 bases and J by 9 bases, 12 bases remained unmatched. The DNA for the CDR3 is TGCAGTGCTAGAGACCCAACGCGGTCAGCGGGAGGTGAGCAGTTCTTC. Protein: CSARDPTRSAGGEQFF.

This clonotype has a count of ten or more. V gene TRBV20-1 combines with J gene TRBJ1-2; TRBD1 matches at 8 bases. This CDR3 has 12 residues. The V gene's germline CDR1 is DFQATT and CDR2 SNEGSKA (reference sequence). The ends lost 6 bases at V and 4 bases at J; junction bases unmatched: 4. The CDR3 protein is CSARGRVYGYTF. DNA for the CDR3: TGCAGTGCCAGGGGGCGCGTCTATGGCTACACCTTC.

The V and J genes are TRBV6-1 and TRBJ1-2; D unclear. The CDR3 length is 14 residues. The ends were cut back, 2 bases at V and 4 bases at J, with 11 bases in the middle. Germline lookup yields CDR1 MNHNS and CDR2 SASEGT. The CDR3 loop reads CASSESGSVYGYTF. In DNA form, the CDR3 reads TGTGCCAGCAGTGAATCCGGATCAGTCTATGGCTACACCTTC.

This clonotype was seen repeatedly, ten times or more. The chain combines TRBV18 with TRBJ1-5; 8 nucleotides agree with TRBD1. CDR1 and CDR2 (germline): KGHSH, LQKENI. The CDR3 is 17 residues long. The junction had 12 bases not matched to a gene; V was cut back by 6 bases and J by 2 bases. The DNA for the CDR3 is TGTGCCAGCTCCCCCCGACAGGGGAATCCTGGCAATCAGCCCCAGCATTTT. Its protein is CASSPRQGNPGNQPQHF.

This clonotype was counted between two and nine times. The junction departs from germline at one end; a sequencing error may be responsible. The chain is built from TRBV5-8 and TRBJ2-1, with a possible D match to TRBD2 (5 bases). This CDR3 has 14 amino acids. In germline, CDR1 is SGHTS, CDR2 YDEGEE. This CDR3 reads CASSLGDQYNEQFF. The DNA of the CDR3 is TGTGCCAGCAGTTTGGGAGATCAGTACAATGAGCAGTTCTTC. Variable domain in full (rest from reference TRBV5-8 and TRBJ2-1): EAGVTQSPTHLIKTRGQQATLRCSPISGHTSVYWYQQALGLGLQFLLWYDEGEERNRGNFPPRFSGRQFPNYSSELNVNALELEDSALYLCASSLGDQYNEQFFGPGTRLTVL.

This clonotype was counted many times. CDR3 DNA: TGTGCCAGCAGTTACTTGAGGGAAGTTAATTCACCCCTCCACTTT. Translating gives CASSYLREVNSPLHF. This chain connects TRBV6-2 or TRBV6-3 to TRBJ1-6; no reliable D call. The germline V gene encodes CDR1 MNHEY and CDR2 SVGEGT. With 1 base removed from V and 6 bases from J, the gap between germline ends came to 10 bases. CDR3 length: 15 residues.

This clonotype was found a few times. This sequence joins TRBV9 and TRBJ1-1; D may be TRBD1 (5 bases). Trimming left V 1 base short and J 2 bases short, with 9 bases between. The CDR3 consists of 14 residues. Germline CDR1 SGDLS, CDR2 YYNGEE. The CDR3 nucleotides are TGTGCCAGCAGCGTACAGGACACCAACACTGAAGCTTTCTTT. Protein: CASSVQDTNTEAFF.

This clonotype was observed at least ten times. V is TRBV29-1 and J is TRBJ1-5; D unresolved. The CDR3 is 13 residues long. V lost 4 bases and J 1 base, leaving 8 bases between the germline ends. Germline V gene sequence: CDR1 SQVTM, CDR2 ANQGSEA. CDR3 region: CSVGLDSNQPQHF. For the CDR3, the DNA is TGCAGCGTTGGTCTGGACAGCAATCAGCCCCAGCATTTT. The whole variable domain, filled in from reference TRBV29-1 and TRBJ1-5, reads SAVISQKPSRDICQRGTSLTIQCQVDSQVTMMFWYRQQPGQSLTLIATANQGSEATYESGFVIDKFPISRPNLTFSTLTVSNMSPEDSSIYLCSVGLDSNQPQHFGDGTRLSIL.

This clonotype has a count of ten or more. The chain uses TRBV5-1 and TRBJ1-2, with 11 bases matching TRBD1. There are 13 residues in the CDR3. V dropped 4 bases and J dropped 8; count of bases not matched to a gene: 4. Germline V gene sequence: CDR1 SGHRS, CDR2 YFSETQ. CDR3 sequence reads: CASSRDRGSGYTF. For the CDR3, the DNA is TGCGCCAGCAGCCGGGACAGGGGGAGCGGCTACACCTTC. The whole variable domain, remainder taken from reference TRBV5-1 and TRBJ1-2, is KAGVTQTPRYLIKTRGQQVTLSCSPISGHRSVSWYQQTPGQGLQFLFEYFSETQRNKGNFPGRFSGRQFSNSRSEMNVSTLELGDSALYLCASSRDRGSGYTFGSGTRLTVV.

As for this clonotype: This could be a read error, since a much larger clone is one nucleotide away. The V call is TRBV20-1, the J call TRBJ1-2, with TRBD1 as a possible D gene (5 bases). Germline V lookup: CDR1 DFQATT, CDR2 SNEGSKA (reference sequence). This CDR3 has 13 amino acids. V was pared by 0 bases and J by 8 bases, with 13 bases between. CDR3 in DNA: TGCAGTGCTAGAGAAGGACATGGGAACGGCTACACCTTC. Its protein is CSAREGHGNGYTF.

V usage is TRBV20-1 and J usage is TRBJ1-1; D remains ambiguous. V dropped 6 bases and J dropped 4 bases, with 18 bases sitting between them. The CDR3 has 14 amino acids. CDR1 and CDR2 (germline): DFQATT, SNEGSKA (reference sequence). CDR3 in amino acids: CSAPHRARSTEAFF. As DNA, the CDR3 is TGCAGTGCCCCTCACCGGGCTCGGAGCACTGAAGCTTTCTTT.

This clonotype appeared a few times. The chain uses TRBV14 and TRBJ2-2, with 8 bases identical to TRBD2. Per germline, CDR1 SGHDN and CDR2 FVKESK. The CDR3 sequence is 23 residues long. Trimming at V came to 2 bases and at J to 0 bases, leaving 23 bases not matched to a gene. The CDR3 DNA sequence: TGTGCCAGCAGCCAATTAACGAACCTACTAGAGCGGGGGACGTTCGCGAACACCGGGGAGCTGTTTTTT. Its translation: CASSQLTNLLERGTFANTGELFF.

This clonotype was seen many times. The rearrangement links TRBV5-5 to TRBJ2-3; unclear D gene. CDR1 and CDR2 (germline): SGHKS, YYEKEE (reference sequence). V dropped 2 bases and J dropped 0 bases, with 10 bases sitting between them. CDR3 length equals 15 residues. The CDR3 loop reads CASSLAPTSTDTQYF. CDR3 in DNA: TGTGCCAGCAGCTTAGCGCCTACTAGCACAGATACGCAGTATTTT.